Sequencing of this T cell receptor (beta chain) was carried out in a study of shared clonotypes between healthy human individuals. The naive CD8 subset, CD45RO-negative cells positively selected for CCR7, excluded terminally differentiated effector memory CD45RA+ cells. The germline CDR1 and CDR2 sequences are MGHRA and YSYEKL. The CDR3 is 15 residues long. Deletions cut 1 base from V and 1 base from J, with 10 bases between. Note on this clone: Its antigen is unknown.

Overall study results and limits: Clonotypes which were not shared had lower generation probabilities than clonotypes that all four donors shared. Memory subsets generally showed lower estimated richness than naive subsets.

Deep was the level used in running the assay. Authors' data handling: Filtering was not the same, since immunoSEQ gave junction-only sequences without quality scores. Profiling relied on immunoSEQ multiplex PCR, and the TCRdb table lists in-frame clones only, not all of them. The V and J calls and the clone size are those of that table, but D and trimming were determined from the DNA. The sample lists around 1,900,000 clones, about 94% occurring once. Sample: naive CD8+ T cells from PBMCs. This sequence originates from a man in his late teens or twenties in good health. Some clones in this sample may be carry-over from other donors' samples. This sequence joins TRBV4-1 and TRBJ1-1, with D unclear. CDR3 nucleotides: TGCGCCAGCAGCCAAGGACCCGGGAAGAACACTGAAGCTTTCTTT. Amino acid sequence: CASSQGPGKNTEAFF.